The rows below give T cell receptor beta chains drawn from one sample of a study of beta chain features in type 1 diabetes. Using immunoSEQ multiplex PCR, the repertoire was profiled, and TCRdb retains in-frame clones only, with some absent. The sample yields under 900,000 clones, about a sixth seen once. Source material: naive CD4+ T cells from blood. The receptors originated from a woman aged 18-29 years in good health. Both conserved end residues are part of each CDR3. The D gene is left open where the match is weak. The size entry is marked missing in some rows and otherwise reads once, few, many or a size class.

TRBJ1-1,-,TRBV5-4,-,CASSREVSPRTSEAFF,TGTGCCAGCAGCAGGGAGGTGAGTCCCAGAACGTCTGAAGCTTTCTTT
TRBJ2-6,-,TRBV5-1,-,CASSASGANVLTF,TGCGCCAGCAGCGCCTCTGGGGCCAACGTCCTGACTTTC
TRBJ2-7,-,TRBV7-2,-,CASSSSGSPYEQYF,TGTGCCAGCAGTTCGTCCGGGAGTCCCTACGAGCAGTACTTC
TRBJ2-1,TRBD2,TRBV27,-,CASTGVGTKVEQFF,TGTGCCAGCACGGGTGTGGGGACTAAGGTTGAGCAGTTCTTC
TRBJ1-1,-,TRBV11-2,-,CASSLGSEAFF,TGTGCCAGCAGCTTAGGGTCTGAAGCTTTCTTT
TRBJ2-7,-,TRBV14,-,CASRSGTSYEQYF,TGTGCCAGCAGATCCGGGACTTCCTACGAGCAGTACTTC
TRBJ2-1,-,TRBV7-2,-,CASSLSAWGSNGEQFF,TGTGCCAGCAGCTTATCGGCTTGGGGTTCGAATGGGGAGCAGTTCTTC
TRBJ2-1,-,TRBV14,few,CASSQIRVFYNEQFF,TGTGCCAGCAGCCAGATTAGAGTATTTTACAATGAGCAGTTCTTC
TRBJ2-1,-,TRBV7-2,-,CASSLDFYNEQFF,TGTGCCAGCAGCTTAGACTTCTACAATGAGCAGTTCTTC
TRBJ2-3,-,TRBV5-1,few,CASSLLPGTDTQYF,TGCGCCAGCAGCTTGCTTCCCGGGACAGATACGCAGTATTTT
TRBJ1-2,-,TRBV25-1,-,CASSESLDYGYTF,TGTGCCAGCAGTGAAAGCCTGGACTATGGCTACACCTTC
TRBJ1-5,-,TRBV12-5,-,CASGLVWGYSNQPQHF,TGTGCTAGTGGTTTGGTTTGGGGCTATAGCAATCAGCCCCAGCATTTT
TRBJ2-1,TRBD1,TRBV18,-,CASRGQGYNEQFF,TGTGCCAGCAGGGGACAGGGCTACAATGAGCAGTTCTTC
TRBJ2-3,TRBD1,TRBV5-4,-,CASGGEGANTDTQYF,TGTGCCAGCGGGGGAGAGGGGGCTAACACAGATACGCAGTATTTT
TRBJ2-1,TRBD2,TRBV5-1,-,CASIGLAGGYNEQFF,TGCGCCAGCATAGGTCTAGCGGGAGGCTACAATGAGCAGTTCTTC
TRBJ1-5,TRBD1,TRBV7-2,few,CASSSTTGGQPQHF,TGTGCCAGCAGCTCAACGACAGGGGGACAGCCCCAGCATTTT
TRBJ2-5,-,TRBV4-3,-,CASSQDLPTGKETQYF,TGCGCCAGCAGCCAAGATTTGCCGACGGGAAAAGAGACCCAGTACTTC
TRBJ2-1,-,TRBV15,few,CATSSITNEQFF,TGTGCCACCAGCAGTATAACAAATGAGCAGTTCTTC
TRBJ2-7,-,TRBV7-2,-,CASSLQGGETYEQYF,TGTGCCAGCAGCCTCCAGGGCGGGGAAACCTACGAGCAGTACTTC
TRBJ2-2,TRBD1,TRBV7-6,-,CASSPGGVRTGELFF,TGTGCCAGCAGCCCAGGGGGAGTACGAACCGGGGAGCTGTTTTTT
TRBJ2-7,TRBD2,TRBV5-1,-,CASSLDTSGGQYF,TGCGCCAGCAGCTTGGACACTAGCGGGGGGCAGTACTTC
TRBJ2-7,TRBD2,TRBV9,-,CASSDSGGIREQYF,TGTGCCAGCAGCGATAGCGGGGGAATACGTGAGCAGTACTTC
TRBJ2-3,-,TRBV6-5,few,CASKDVSTEDTQYF,TGTGCCAGCAAGGATGTCTCCACGGAAGATACGCAGTATTTT
TRBJ1-2,-,TRBV19,-,CASSGRDRSGYGYTF,TGTGCCAGTAGTGGGCGAGACAGGAGCGGGTATGGCTACACCTTC
TRBJ2-1,TRBD2,TRBV9,-,CASSVGASGRRDEQFF,TGTGCCAGCAGCGTAGGAGCTAGCGGGAGGCGGGATGAGCAGTTCTTC
TRBJ2-7,TRBD2,TRBV6-6,few,CASSYSLAALYEQYF,TGTGCCAGCAGTTACAGCCTAGCGGCCCTCTACGAGCAGTACTTC
TRBJ2-5,TRBD2,TRBV6-5,few,CASSYASGSIGETQYF,TGTGCCAGCAGTTATGCTAGCGGGAGTATTGGGGAGACCCAGTACTTC
TRBJ2-5,TRBD2,TRBV5-5,few,CASSLAGGGETQYF,TGTGCCAGCAGCCTAGCGGGAGGAGGGGAGACCCAGTACTTC
TRBJ2-5,TRBD1,TRBV18,-,CASTQQGPETQYF,TGTGCCAGCACTCAACAGGGGCCAGAGACCCAGTACTTC
TRBJ2-7,-,TRBV2,few,CASSVERAYYEQYF,TGTGCCAGCAGTGTGGAAAGGGCCTACTACGAGCAGTACTTC
TRBJ2-7,TRBD2,TRBV5-8,-,CASSRGLAGGGYEQYF,TGTGCCAGCAGCCGGGGACTAGCGGGAGGCGGCTACGAGCAGTACTTC
TRBJ2-7,TRBD1,TRBV6-5,few,CASSYGYGTGSGEQYF,TGTGCCAGCAGTTACGGGTACGGGACAGGGTCTGGGGAGCAGTACTTC
TRBJ1-2,TRBD1,TRBV15,once,CATSRDPWTGTYGYTF,TGTGCCACCAGCAGAGATCCGTGGACAGGGACCTATGGCTACACCTTC